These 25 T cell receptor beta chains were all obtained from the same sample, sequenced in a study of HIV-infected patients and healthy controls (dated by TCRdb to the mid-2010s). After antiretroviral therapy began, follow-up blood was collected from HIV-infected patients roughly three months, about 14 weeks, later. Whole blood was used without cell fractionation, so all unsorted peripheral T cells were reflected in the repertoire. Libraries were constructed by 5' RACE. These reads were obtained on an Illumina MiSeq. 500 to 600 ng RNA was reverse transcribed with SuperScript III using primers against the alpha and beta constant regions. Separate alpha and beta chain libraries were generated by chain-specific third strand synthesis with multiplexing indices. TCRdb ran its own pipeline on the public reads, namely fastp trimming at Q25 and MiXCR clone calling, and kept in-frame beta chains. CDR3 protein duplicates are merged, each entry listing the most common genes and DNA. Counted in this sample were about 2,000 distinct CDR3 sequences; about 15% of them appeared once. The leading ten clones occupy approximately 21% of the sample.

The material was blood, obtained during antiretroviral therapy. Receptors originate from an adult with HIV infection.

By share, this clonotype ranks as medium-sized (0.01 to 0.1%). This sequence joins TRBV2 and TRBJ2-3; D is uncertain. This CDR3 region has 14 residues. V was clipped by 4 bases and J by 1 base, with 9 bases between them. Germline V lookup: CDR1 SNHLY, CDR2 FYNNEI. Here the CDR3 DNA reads TGTGCCAGCAGTGGGGAAATCGGCACAGATACGCAGTATTTT. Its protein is CASSGEIGTDTQYF. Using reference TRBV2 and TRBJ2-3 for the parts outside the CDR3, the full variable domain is EPEVTQTPSHQVTQMGQEVILRCVPISNHLYFYWYRQILGQKVEFLVSFYNNEISEKSEIFDDQFSVERPDGSNFTLKIRSTKLEDSAMYFCASSGEIGTDTQYFGPGTRLTVL.

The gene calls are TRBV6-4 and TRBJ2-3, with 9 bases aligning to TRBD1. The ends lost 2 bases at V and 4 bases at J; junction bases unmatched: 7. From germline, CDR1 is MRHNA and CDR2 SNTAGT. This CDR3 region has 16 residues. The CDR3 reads CASSDGGTGCSDTQYF. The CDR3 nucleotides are TGTGCCAGCAGTGACGGCGGGACAGGGTGCTCAGATACGCAGTATTTT.

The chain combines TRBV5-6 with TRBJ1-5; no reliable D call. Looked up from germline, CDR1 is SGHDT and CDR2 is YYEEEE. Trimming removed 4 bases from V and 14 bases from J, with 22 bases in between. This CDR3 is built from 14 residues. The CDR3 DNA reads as TGTGCCAGCAGCCAGAGCCGGGCAGCGCCTCCCAAGCATTTT. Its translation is CASSQSRAAPPKHF.

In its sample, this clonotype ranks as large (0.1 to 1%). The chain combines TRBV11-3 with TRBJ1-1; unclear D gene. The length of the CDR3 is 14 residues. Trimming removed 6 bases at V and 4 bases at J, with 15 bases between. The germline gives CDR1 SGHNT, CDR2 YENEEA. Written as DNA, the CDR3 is TGTGCCAGCAGTTGGAGGTCCACGGGCACTGAAGCTTTCTTT. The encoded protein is CASSWRSTGTEAFF. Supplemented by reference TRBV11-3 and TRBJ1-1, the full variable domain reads EAGVVQSPRYKIIEKKQPVAFWCNPISGHNTLYWYLQNLGQGPELLIRYENEEAVDDSQLPKDRFSAERLKGVDSTLKIQPAELGDSAVYLCASSWRSTGTEAFFGQGTRLTVV.

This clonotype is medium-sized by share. The CDR3 reads CSAYTSVDTQYF. The DNA for the CDR3 is TGCAGTGCATATACTAGCGTAGATACGCAGTATTTT. This rearrangement joins TRBV20-1 to TRBJ2-3; 7 positions match TRBD2. V lost 6 bases and J lost 5; bases outside the gene matches: 5. There are 12 residues in the CDR3. The germline gives CDR1 DFQATT, CDR2 SNEGSKA (reference sequence).

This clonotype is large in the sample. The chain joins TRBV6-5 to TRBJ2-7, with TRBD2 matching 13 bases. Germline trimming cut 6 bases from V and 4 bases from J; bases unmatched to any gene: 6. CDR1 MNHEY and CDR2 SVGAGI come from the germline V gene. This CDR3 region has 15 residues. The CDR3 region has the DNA TGTGCCAGCAGCATGACTAGCGGGAGGATTTACGAGCAGTACTTC. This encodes CASSMTSGRIYEQYF.

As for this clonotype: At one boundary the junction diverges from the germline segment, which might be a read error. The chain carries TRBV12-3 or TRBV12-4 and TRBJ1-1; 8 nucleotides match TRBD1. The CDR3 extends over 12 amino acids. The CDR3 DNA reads TGTGCCAGCAATTCAGGGGGCACTGAAGCTTTATTT. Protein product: CASNSGGTEALF.

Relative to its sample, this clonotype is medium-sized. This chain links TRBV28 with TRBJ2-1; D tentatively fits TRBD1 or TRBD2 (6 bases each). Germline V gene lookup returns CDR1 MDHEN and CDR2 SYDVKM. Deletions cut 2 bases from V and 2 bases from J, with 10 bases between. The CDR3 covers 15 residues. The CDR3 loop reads CASSLVGGTYNEQFF. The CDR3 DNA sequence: TGTGCCAGCAGTTTAGTGGGGGGCACCTACAATGAGCAGTTCTTC.

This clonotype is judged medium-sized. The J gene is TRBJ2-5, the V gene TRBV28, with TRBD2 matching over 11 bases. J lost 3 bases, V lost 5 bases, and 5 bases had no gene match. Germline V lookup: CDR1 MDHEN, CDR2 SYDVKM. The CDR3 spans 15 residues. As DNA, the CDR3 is TGTGCCAGCAGTATCCCGACTAGCGGGAAAGAGACCCAGTACTTC. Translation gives CASSIPTSGKETQYF. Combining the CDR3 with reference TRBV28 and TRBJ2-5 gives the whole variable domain DVKVTQSSRYLVKRTGEKVFLECVQDMDHENMFWYRQDPGLGLRLIYFSYDVKMKEKGDIPEGYSVSREKKERFSLILESASTNQTSMYLCASSIPTSGKETQYFGPGTRLLVL.

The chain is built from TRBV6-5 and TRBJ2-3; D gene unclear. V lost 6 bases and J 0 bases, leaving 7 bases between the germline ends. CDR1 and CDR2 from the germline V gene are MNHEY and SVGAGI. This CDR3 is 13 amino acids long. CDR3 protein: CASRPTSTDTQYF. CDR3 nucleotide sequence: TGTGCCAGCAGACCCACTAGCACAGATACGCAGTATTTT.

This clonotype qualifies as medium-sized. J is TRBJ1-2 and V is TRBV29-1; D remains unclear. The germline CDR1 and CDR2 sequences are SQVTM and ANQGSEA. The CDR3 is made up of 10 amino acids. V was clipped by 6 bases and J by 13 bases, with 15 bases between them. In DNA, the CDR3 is TGCAGCGTCACGACTGAACTGCCCACCTTC. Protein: CSVTTELPTF.

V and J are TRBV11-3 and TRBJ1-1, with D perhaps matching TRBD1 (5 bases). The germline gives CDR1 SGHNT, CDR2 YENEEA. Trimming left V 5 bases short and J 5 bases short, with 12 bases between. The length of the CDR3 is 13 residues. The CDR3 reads CASSARRETEAFF. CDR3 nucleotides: TGTGCCAGCAGCGCCCGCAGGGAGACTGAAGCTTTCTTT.

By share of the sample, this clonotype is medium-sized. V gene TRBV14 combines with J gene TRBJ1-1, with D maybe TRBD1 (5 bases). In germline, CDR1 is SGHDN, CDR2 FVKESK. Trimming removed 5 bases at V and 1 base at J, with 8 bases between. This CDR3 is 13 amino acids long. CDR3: CASSSTENTEAFF. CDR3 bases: TGTGCCAGCAGCTCGACAGAGAACACTGAAGCTTTCTTT. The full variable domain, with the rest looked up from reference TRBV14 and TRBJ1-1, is EAGVTQFPSHSVIEKGQTVTLRCDPISGHDNLYWYRRVMGKEIKFLLHFVKESKQDESGMPNNRFLAERTGGTYSTLKVQPAELEDSGVYFCASSSTENTEAFFGQGTRLTVV.

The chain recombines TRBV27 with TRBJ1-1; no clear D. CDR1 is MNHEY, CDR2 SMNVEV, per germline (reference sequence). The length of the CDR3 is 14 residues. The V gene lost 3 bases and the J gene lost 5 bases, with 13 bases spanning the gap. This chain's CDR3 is CASSLRNVETEAFF. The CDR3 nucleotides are TGTGCCAGCAGTTTGAGGAATGTTGAAACTGAAGCTTTCTTT.

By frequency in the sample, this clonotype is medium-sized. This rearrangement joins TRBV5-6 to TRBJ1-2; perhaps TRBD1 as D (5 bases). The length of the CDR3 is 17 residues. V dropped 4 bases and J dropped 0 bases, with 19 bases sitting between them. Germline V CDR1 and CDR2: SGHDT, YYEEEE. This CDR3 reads CASSLHGTVSANYGYTF. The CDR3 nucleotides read TGTGCCAGCAGCCTTCACGGGACGGTGTCAGCTAACTATGGCTACACCTTC.

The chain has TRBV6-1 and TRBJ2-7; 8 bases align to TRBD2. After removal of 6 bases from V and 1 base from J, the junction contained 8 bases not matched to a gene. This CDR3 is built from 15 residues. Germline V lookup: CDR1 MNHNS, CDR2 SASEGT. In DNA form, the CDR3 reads TGTGCCAGCAGCTCGAGCGGGAGTGCTTCCTACGAGCAGTACTTC. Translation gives CASSSSGSASYEQYF.

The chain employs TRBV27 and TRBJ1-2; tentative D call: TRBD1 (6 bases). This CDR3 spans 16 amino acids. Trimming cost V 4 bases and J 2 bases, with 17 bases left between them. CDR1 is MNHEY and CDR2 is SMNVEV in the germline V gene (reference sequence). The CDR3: CASSSNTPGGNYGYTF. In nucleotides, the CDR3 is TGTGCCAGCAGTTCGAACACCCCGGGGGGCAACTATGGCTACACCTTC.

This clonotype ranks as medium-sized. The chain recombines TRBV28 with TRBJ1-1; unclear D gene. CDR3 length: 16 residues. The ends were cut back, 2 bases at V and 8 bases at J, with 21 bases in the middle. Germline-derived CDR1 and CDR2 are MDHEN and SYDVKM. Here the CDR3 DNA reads TGTGCCAGCAGTTTACAGTCCTTCGCAACGACGGGGGAAGCTTTCTTT. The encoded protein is CASSLQSFATTGEAFF.

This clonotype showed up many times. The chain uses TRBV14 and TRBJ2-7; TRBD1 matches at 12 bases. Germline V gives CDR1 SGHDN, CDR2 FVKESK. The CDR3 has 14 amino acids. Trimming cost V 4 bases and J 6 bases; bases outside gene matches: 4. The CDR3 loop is CASSPRDRGREQYF. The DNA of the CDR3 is TGTGCCAGCAGCCCCCGGGACAGGGGGCGCGAGCAGTACTTC.

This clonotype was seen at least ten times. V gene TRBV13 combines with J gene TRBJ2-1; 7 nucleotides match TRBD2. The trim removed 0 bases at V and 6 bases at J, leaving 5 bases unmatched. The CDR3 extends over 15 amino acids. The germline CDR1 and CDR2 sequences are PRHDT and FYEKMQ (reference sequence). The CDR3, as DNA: TGTGCCAGCAGCTTAGGCCGTAGGGAGGGCAATGAGCAGTTCTTC. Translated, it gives CASSLGRREGNEQFF.

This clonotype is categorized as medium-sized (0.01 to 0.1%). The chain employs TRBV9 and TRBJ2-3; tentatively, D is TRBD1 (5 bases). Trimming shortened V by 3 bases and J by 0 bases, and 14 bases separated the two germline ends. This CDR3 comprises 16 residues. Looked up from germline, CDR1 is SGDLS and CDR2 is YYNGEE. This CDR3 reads CASSEKQGSSTDTQYF. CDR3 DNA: TGTGCCAGCAGCGAGAAGCAGGGATCTAGCACAGATACGCAGTATTTT.

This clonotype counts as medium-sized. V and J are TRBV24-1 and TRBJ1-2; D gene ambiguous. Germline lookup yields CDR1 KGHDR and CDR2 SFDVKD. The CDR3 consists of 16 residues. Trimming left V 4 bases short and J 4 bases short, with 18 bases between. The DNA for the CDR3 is TGTGCCACCAGTGAGTCGCAAGGAAACGGGATCTATGGCTACACCTTC. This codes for CATSESQGNGIYGYTF.

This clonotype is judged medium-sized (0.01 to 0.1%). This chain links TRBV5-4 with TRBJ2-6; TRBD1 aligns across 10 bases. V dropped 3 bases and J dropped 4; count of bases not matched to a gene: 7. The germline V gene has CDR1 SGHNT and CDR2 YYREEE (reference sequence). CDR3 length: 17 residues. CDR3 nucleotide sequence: TGTGCCAGCAGCTCAAGACAGGGGGCCACCGGGGCCAACGTCCTGACTTTC. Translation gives CASSSRQGATGANVLTF.

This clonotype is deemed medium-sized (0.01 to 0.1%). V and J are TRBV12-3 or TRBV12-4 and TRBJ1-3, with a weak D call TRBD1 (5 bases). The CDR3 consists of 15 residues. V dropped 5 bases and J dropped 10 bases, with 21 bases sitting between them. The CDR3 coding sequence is TGTGCCAGCAGTGAGCAGGGATGGGGCCTTGGGACCATATATTTT. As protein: CASSEQGWGLGTIYF.

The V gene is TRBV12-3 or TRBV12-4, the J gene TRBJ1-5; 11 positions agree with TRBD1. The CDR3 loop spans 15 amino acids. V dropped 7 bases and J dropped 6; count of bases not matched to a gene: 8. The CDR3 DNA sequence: TGTGCCAGCAATTCCGGGACAGGGGGTAGTCAGCCCCAGCATTTT. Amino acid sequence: CASNSGTGGSQPQHF.